One sample yielded the 24 T cell receptor beta chains listed below, sequenced in a study of response to subunit inactivated influenza vaccine. TCRdb re-called the RT-PCR reads through MiXCR, storing one row per CDR3 protein. The repertoire includes over 650,000 distinct CDR3 sequences, 15% to 20% of them detected once, and 9.5% to 13% sits in the top ten. The specimen was PBMCs from blood, collected roughly 5 days after vaccination. Receptors were obtained from a man in his fifties who received an inactivated influenza vaccine.

This clonotype appeared many times. The chain combines TRBV12-3 or TRBV12-4 with TRBJ2-1; 9 positions match TRBD1. The CDR3 has 13 residues. The V and J ends lost 6 bases and 8 bases, in that order; junction bases with no gene match: 5. CDR3 sequence: CASRAQGADEQFF. The DNA for the CDR3 is TGTGCCAGCAGGGCACAGGGGGCTGATGAGCAGTTCTTC.

This clonotype was found a few times. The J gene is TRBJ1-5, the V gene TRBV20-1; D uncertain. The CDR3 has 14 residues. V shed 3 bases and J shed 4 bases, with 13 bases lying between them. Per germline, CDR1 DFQATT and CDR2 SNEGSKA (reference sequence). The CDR3 region has the DNA TGCAGTGCTAGTGCGTCGAGAAATAATCAGCCCCAGCATTTT. Its translation: CSASASRNNQPQHF.

This chain joins TRBV6-1 and TRBJ1-2, with a possible D match to TRBD1 (5 bases). With 5 bases removed from V and 8 bases from J, the gap between germline ends came to 18 bases. The germline CDR1 and CDR2 sequences are MNHNS and SASEGT. CDR3 size: 14 residues. The DNA for the CDR3 is TGTGCCAGCAGTAGCGTGGTGTGGGGGAGCGGCTACACCTTC. The encoded protein is CASSSVVWGSGYTF.

This clonotype was counted many times. In DNA form, the CDR3 reads TGTGCCAGCAGCCCTACAGGGGAGTACGAGCAGTACTTC. The encoded protein is CASSPTGEYEQYF. This rearrangement joins TRBV12-3 or TRBV12-4 to TRBJ2-7; 7 nucleotides line up with TRBD1. V was pared by 6 bases and J by 4 bases, with 6 bases of the junction left unmatched. CDR3 length equals 13 residues.

The V call is TRBV3-1, the J call TRBJ2-1; 9 bases are shared with TRBD2. Trimming cost V 3 bases and J 9 bases; bases outside gene matches: 12. From germline, CDR1 is LGHDT and CDR2 YNNKEL (reference sequence). The CDR3 extends over 16 amino acids. The CDR3 loop reads CASSHGGGALLAEQFF. CDR3 DNA: TGTGCCAGCAGCCATGGCGGGGGGGCCCTTTTAGCTGAGCAGTTCTTC.

V usage is TRBV12-3 or TRBV12-4 and J usage is TRBJ1-2; D remains ambiguous. The CDR3 extends over 12 amino acids. The ends were cut back, 4 bases at V and 7 bases at J, with 10 bases in the middle. The CDR3 region has the DNA TGTGCCAGCAGTTGGACCTCCGGTGGCTACACCTTC. As protein: CASSWTSGGYTF.

This clonotype was seen more than once but under ten times. This chain joins TRBV12-3 or TRBV12-4 and TRBJ1-2, with D possibly matching TRBD1 (6 bases). The V end was cut by 6 bases, the J end by 2 bases, with 10 bases between. The length of the CDR3 is 13 residues. In DNA form, the CDR3 reads TGTGCCAGCAGGTCCGGGACAAACTATGGCTACACCTTC. Its protein product is CASRSGTNYGYTF.

The rearrangement links TRBV20-1 to TRBJ1-5; 9 positions agree with TRBD1. The CDR3 length is 14 residues. Germline CDR1 and CDR2: DFQATT and SNEGSKA (reference sequence). With 5 bases clipped from V and 5 bases from J, the junction kept 7 bases outside the gene matches. The CDR3 DNA is TGCAGTGCTCGGACAGGGGCAAGCGATCAGCCCCAGCATTTT. Translated, it gives CSARTGASDQPQHF.

The chain links TRBV4-3 to TRBJ2-2, with TRBD2 identical over 7 bases. Germline V CDR1 and CDR2: LGHNA, YSLEER. This CDR3 comprises 15 residues. The junction had 4 bases not matched to a gene; V was cut back by 1 base and J by 5 bases. The CDR3, as DNA: TGCGCCAGCAGCCAAGGATTCGGGGGGACCGGGGAGCTGTTTTTT. Amino acids: CASSQGFGGTGELFF.

The gene calls are TRBV20-1 and TRBJ2-1; a possible D gene is TRBD2 (6 bases). This CDR3 has 12 residues. Per germline, CDR1 DFQATT and CDR2 SNEGSKA (reference sequence). The ends were cut back, 0 bases at V and 7 bases at J, with 7 bases in the middle. The CDR3 region is CSAREGRNEQFF. The CDR3 DNA reads TGCAGTGCTAGAGAGGGGAGGAATGAGCAGTTCTTC.

This clonotype was observed a handful of times. V gene TRBV7-9 combines with J gene TRBJ2-3, with TRBD2 matching over 8 bases. Germline V CDR1 and CDR2: SEHNR, FQNEAQ (reference sequence). V lost 5 bases to trimming and J lost 2 bases; unmatched junction nucleotides: 9. The CDR3 extends over 16 amino acids. This CDR3 is CASSNPTSEITDTQYF. As DNA, the CDR3 is TGTGCCAGCAGCAACCCGACTAGCGAGATCACAGATACGCAGTATTTT.

The chain is built from TRBV14 and TRBJ2-2; D may match TRBD1 or TRBD2 (5 bases each). The V end was cut by 4 bases, the J end by 5 bases, with 14 bases between. From germline, CDR1 is SGHDN and CDR2 FVKESK. The CDR3 loop spans 15 amino acids. This CDR3 is CASSRGYGWTGELFF. CDR3 sequence (DNA): TGTGCCAGCAGCCGGGGGTACGGGTGGACCGGGGAGCTGTTTTTT.

This clonotype was seen many times. The chain links TRBV7-2 to TRBJ2-3; TRBD2 matches 9 bases. This CDR3 has 14 residues. Unmatched junction bases numbered 3, after V lost 5 bases and J lost 3 bases. Germline values: CDR1 SGHTA, CDR2 FQGNSA. The DNA of the CDR3 is TGTGCCAGCAGCCAAGGACTAGCGACAGATACGCAGTATTTT. Its translation is CASSQGLATDTQYF. Full variable domain (remainder filled in from reference TRBV7-2 and TRBJ2-3): GAGVSQSPSNKVTEKGKDVELRCDPISGHTALYWYRQSLGQGLEFLIYFQGNSAPDKSGLPSDRFSAERTGGSVSTLTIQRTQQEDSAVYLCASSQGLATDTQYFGPGTRLTVL.

This clonotype appeared a few times. The chain links TRBV5-1 to TRBJ2-5; 13 bases agree with TRBD2. The germline gives CDR1 SGHRS, CDR2 YFSETQ. The junction had 5 bases not matched to a gene; V was cut back by 0 bases and J by 3 bases. This CDR3 has 17 amino acids. CDR3 sequence: CASSLGSGTSGKETQYF. CDR3 in DNA: TGCGCCAGCAGCTTGGGATCCGGGACTAGCGGGAAAGAGACCCAGTACTTC.

The J gene is TRBJ2-7, the V gene TRBV6-5; D perhaps matches TRBD2 (7 bases). Germline loops: CDR1 MNHEY, CDR2 SVGAGI. V shed 0 bases and J shed 4 bases, with 13 bases lying between them. The CDR3 spans 15 residues. CDR3 in DNA: TGTGCCAGCAGTTACTCGGGGGGGCGCGGATACGAGCAGTACTTC. It is translated as CASSYSGGRGYEQYF.

The chain uses TRBV4-2 and TRBJ2-6; D is ambiguous. Germline CDR1 LGHNA, CDR2 YNFKEQ. This CDR3 has 16 residues. Trimming shortened V by 0 bases and J by 6 bases, and 12 bases separated the two germline ends. The CDR3 is CASSQDLAEAANVLTF. CDR3 in DNA: TGTGCCAGCAGCCAAGATTTGGCAGAGGCGGCCAACGTCCTGACTTTC.

This clonotype was recorded a few times. V gene TRBV5-6 combines with J gene TRBJ2-7; unclear D gene. Germline values: CDR1 SGHDT, CDR2 YYEEEE. V lost 1 base, J lost 4 bases, and 9 bases lay in between. This CDR3 is built from 13 residues. CDR3 nucleotide sequence: TGTGCCAGCAGCTTGTCGAGCTATTACGAGCAGTACTTC. The encoded protein is CASSLSSYYEQYF.

The chain employs TRBV6-1 and TRBJ1-1; TRBD1 matches 8 bases. The CDR3 covers 15 residues. Germline lookup yields CDR1 MNHNS and CDR2 SASEGT. The trim removed 4 bases at V and 6 bases at J, leaving 10 bases unmatched. CDR3 bases: TGTGCCAGCAGTGGTTTCGAGGACAGGGTGGCTGAAGCTTTCTTT. It translates to CASSGFEDRVAEAFF.

This clonotype was seen once. The chain joins TRBV4-2 to TRBJ1-6; tentative D call: TRBD1 (5 bases). The germline V gene has CDR1 LGHNA and CDR2 YNFKEQ. There are 22 residues in the CDR3. V shed 4 bases and J shed 3 bases, with 31 bases lying between them. The CDR3 nucleotides are TGTGCCAGCAGCCCCTCCGGGATATCGGGACCATCACCCTTTTTCTATAATTCACCCCTCCACTTT. As protein: CASSPSGISGPSPFFYNSPLHF.

This clonotype was counted ten times or more. J is TRBJ2-5 and V is TRBV29-1, with D unresolved. Looked up from germline, CDR1 is SQVTM and CDR2 is ANQGSEA. The V end lost 5 bases, the J end lost 2 bases, and 9 bases lay between the germline ends. This CDR3 has 12 amino acids. In nucleotides, the CDR3 is TGCAGCGTTCGGACGATGCAAGAGACCCAGTACTTC. Translation: CSVRTMQETQYF.

This chain joins TRBV7-9 and TRBJ2-1; D is perhaps TRBD1 or TRBD2 (6 bases each). CDR3 length: 16 amino acids. V dropped 3 bases and J dropped 9 bases, with 21 bases sitting between them. CDR1 SEHNR and CDR2 FQNEAQ come from the germline V gene (reference sequence). The CDR3 DNA reads as TGTGCCAGCAGCTTCTCCCCACGGGGGCGCATTGGTGAGCAGTTCTTC. Protein sequence: CASSFSPRGRIGEQFF. The full variable domain, in which reference TRBV7-9 and TRBJ2-1 provide the parts outside the CDR3, is DTGVSQNPRHKITKRGQNVTFRCDPISEHNRLYWYRQTLGQGPEFLTYFQNEAQLEKSRLLSDRFSAERPKGSFSTLEIQRTEQGDSAMYLCASSFSPRGRIGEQFFGPGTRLTVL.

This chain links TRBV6-5 with TRBJ2-1; TRBD1 might be the D (6 bases). The germline CDR1 and CDR2 sequences are MNHEY and SVGAGI. The CDR3 sequence is 13 residues long. V was trimmed by 2 bases and J by 10 bases, leaving 12 bases between them. The chain's CDR3 is CASSYRGLGEQFF. The DNA for the CDR3 is TGTGCCAGCAGTTACAGGGGGTTAGGGGAGCAGTTCTTC.

This clonotype was observed a single time. The chain has TRBV6-2 or TRBV6-3 and TRBJ2-7; TRBD2 aligns across 13 bases. Per the germline V gene, CDR1 is MNHEY and CDR2 is SVGEGT. The CDR3 consists of 19 residues. Germline trimming cut 2 bases from V and 4 bases from J; bases unmatched to any gene: 14. The DNA for the CDR3 is TGTGCCAGCAGTTACCTCCTGTTCTACGGACTAGCGGGAGTGTACGAGCAGTACTTC. Its translation is CASSYLLFYGLAGVYEQYF.

The chain links TRBV6-2 or TRBV6-3 to TRBJ2-1, with TRBD2 identical over 7 bases. The CDR3 runs 16 residues. The V and J ends lost 4 bases and 2 bases, in that order; junction bases with no gene match: 8. Germline assignment: CDR1 MNHEY and CDR2 SVGEGT. The CDR3 loop reads CASSWRTRSTYNEQFF. For the CDR3, the DNA is TGTGCCAGCAGTTGGCGGACTAGGAGTACCTACAATGAGCAGTTCTTC.